These T cell receptor beta chains were read from a single sample in a study of T cells in Graves' hyperthyroidism and ophthalmopathy. TCRdb called the multiplex PCR reads again in MiXCR, with one record for every CDR3 protein. The sample holds about 160,000 distinct CDR3 sequences, 8% to 9.5% seen once. Input material: blood. These receptors all stem from a woman aged 18 to 35 with Graves' hyperthyroidism that later progressed to Graves' ophthalmopathy. Both conserved end residues are part of each CDR3. The D gene is left open where the match is weak. Clone sizes are given selectively: once, few, many, or a class where the clone is expanded.

>many|TRBV7-3|TRBJ2-2|TRBD1
TGTGCCAGCAGCTTAAAGGCCACAGGGGGGAACACCGGGGAGCTGTTTTTT
CASSLKATGGNTGELFF
>-|TRBV30|TRBJ1-3|-
TGTGCCTGGGGGCTTATACAGTCTTCTGGAAACACCATATATTTT
CAWGLIQSSGNTIYF
>-|TRBV5-1|TRBJ1-4|-
TGCGCCAGCAGCTTGGCCGTTACAACTAATGAAAAACTGTTTTTT
CASSLAVTTNEKLFF
>many|TRBV19|TRBJ1-2|-
TGTGCCAGTAGTAGATCAACACCGACGGGTCCTAACTATGGCTACACCTTC
CASSRSTPTGPNYGYTF
>-|TRBV12-3/TRBV12-4|TRBJ2-7|TRBD1
TGTGCCAGCAGTTTTCAGGGGGCGTCCTACGAGCAGTACTTC
CASSFQGASYEQYF
>many|TRBV6-6|TRBJ2-5|TRBD2
TGTGCCAGCAGTTACGGGGGACTAGCGGTACAAGAGACCCAGTACTTC
CASSYGGLAVQETQYF
>-|TRBV9|TRBJ2-5|TRBD2
TGTGCCAGCAGCGTCGGGACTAGCGGGGGGGCGAGGTACCAAGAGACCCAGTACTTC
CASSVGTSGGARYQETQYF
>many|TRBV2|TRBJ1-3|TRBD1
TGTGCCAGCAGCGACGCGGGACAGGGGTTGGGAAACACCATATATTTT
CASSDAGQGLGNTIYF
>-|TRBV6-2/TRBV6-3|TRBJ2-5|-
TGTGCCAGCAGTTACTCTCCCCTTCGACCCCAAGAGACCCAGTACTTC
CASSYSPLRPQETQYF
>few|TRBV6-1|TRBJ2-1|-
TGTGCCAGTAAAAACGTAGCACATGAGCAGTTCTTC
CASKNVAHEQFF
>few|TRBV4-1|TRBJ1-2|TRBD1
TGCGCCAGCAGCCAAGTATTACAGGGGAGGTCGCGGTATGGCTACACCTTC
CASSQVLQGRSRYGYTF
>-|TRBV7-9|TRBJ2-7|-
TGTGCCAGCAGCTTAGGGGGGGGGGCCCACGAGCAGTACTTC
CASSLGGGAHEQYF
>many|TRBV11-2|TRBJ2-1|-
TGTGCCAGCAGCTTAGCTGGGCGGATGTCCTACAATGAGCAGTTCTTC
CASSLAGRMSYNEQFF
>-|TRBV10-3|TRBJ1-4|-
TGTGCCATCAGTGAGTCGGGGAAATCAACTAATGAAAAACCGTTTTTT
CAISESGKSTNEKPFF
>-|TRBV19|TRBJ2-3|TRBD2
TGTGCCAGTAGTATCCCGACTAGCGGGGGCTCAGGTACGCAGTATTTT
CASSIPTSGGSGTQYF
>many|TRBV30|TRBJ1-1|-
TGTGCCTGGGGTTTCACTGAAGCTTTCTTT
CAWGFTEAFF
>-|TRBV19|TRBJ2-2|TRBD2
TGTGCCAGTAGTACCCTAGCGGGAGCGGCCACCGGGGAGCTGTTTTTT
CASSTLAGAATGELFF
>many|TRBV6-2/TRBV6-3|TRBJ2-7|-
TGTGCCACACGGCCCGGCAGGGAGGATACTGCCATAACCTACGAGCAGTACTTC
CATRPGREDTAITYEQYF
>many|TRBV11-1|TRBJ2-5|TRBD1
TGTGCCAGCAGCTTAAAATTTCAGGCAGGGGGACCCCAAGAGACCCAGTACTTC
CASSLKFQAGGPQETQYF
>many|TRBV20-1|TRBJ1-2|-
TGCAGTGCTAGAGATTGGGGGCTAAACTATGGCTACACCTTC
CSARDWGLNYGYTF
>few|TRBV18|TRBJ2-4|-
TGTGCCAGCTCACCACCGCTTAGGGAATTACTAGCCAAAAACATTCAGTACTTC
CASSPPLRELLAKNIQYF
>-|TRBV27|TRBJ2-3|-
TGTGCCAGCAGTTCAACAGGTACGCAGTATTTT
CASSSTGTQYF
>-|TRBV5-5|TRBJ1-5|-
TGTGCCAGCAGTCCCGGGTCGAATCGGCCCCAGCATTTT
CASSPGSNRPQHF
>many|TRBV6-1|TRBJ1-4|TRBD1
TGTGCCAGCAGTTCGTCCCGGGACAGGGGGCGTAATGAAAAACTGTTTTTT
CASSSSRDRGRNEKLFF
>many|TRBV5-1|TRBJ1-1|-
TGCGCCAGCAGCTTGGGGGGTAATGCAGGGGAGACTGAAGCTTTCTTT
CASSLGGNAGETEAFF
>few|TRBV30|TRBJ2-6|TRBD2
TGTGCCTGGAGTAGAGGACTAGCGGGGTACTCTGGGGCCAACGTCCTGACTTTC
CAWSRGLAGYSGANVLTF
>-|TRBV30|TRBJ2-5|TRBD1
TGTGCCTGGAGTCCAGGGGGAGAGACCCAGTACTTC
CAWSPGGETQYF
>many|TRBV18|TRBJ1-2|-
TGTGCCAGCTCACCACCGGAGGGAGTGAGCTATGGCTACACCTTC
CASSPPEGVSYGYTF
>many|TRBV6-1|TRBJ1-1|-
TGTGCCAGCAGTGCCAGTCACAGGGCTAACACTGAAGCTTTCTTT
CASSASHRANTEAFF
>-|TRBV10-3|TRBJ2-4|-
TGTGCCATCAGTGATCACCCCGAGACGGCTACCGGGGCCAAAAACATTCAGTACTTC
CAISDHPETATGAKNIQYF
>many|TRBV29-1|TRBJ2-7|-
TGCAGCGTTGAAGACAGGGGCTACGAGCAGTACTTC
CSVEDRGYEQYF
>many|TRBV7-8|TRBJ2-7|-
TGTGCCAGCAGCCCCTATTGGGGGGAGCAGTACTTC
CASSPYWGEQYF
>many|TRBV7-9|TRBJ2-7|TRBD2
TGTGCCAGCAGCTTCCGGGAGGCTACTTCCCACGAGCAGTACTTC
CASSFREATSHEQYF
>many|TRBV7-9|TRBJ2-7|-
TGTGCCAGCAGCTCCCCCAACTACGAGCAGTACTTC
CASSSPNYEQYF
>few|TRBV13|TRBJ2-1|-
TGTGCCAGCAGCCGCTCGGACAAGCGCCCGGAGCAGTTCTTC
CASSRSDKRPEQFF
>many|TRBV29-1|TRBJ2-3|TRBD2
TGCAGCGTTGGGGGACCGGGGGGAGATACGCAGTATTTT
CSVGGPGGDTQYF
>many|TRBV11-2|TRBJ2-1|TRBD2
TGTGCCAGCCGTCGACTAGCGGGGGGGCATGAGCAGTTCTTC
CASRRLAGGHEQFF
>many|TRBV29-1|TRBJ2-3|-
TGCAGCGTTCCCCGTGACGAGACGGGGCCGGTGGATACGCAGTATTTT
CSVPRDETGPVDTQYF
>many|TRBV20-1|TRBJ2-7|TRBD2
TGCAGTGCCCAGTTTACTAGCGGGAGAGCTTACGAGCAGTACTTC
CSAQFTSGRAYEQYF
>many|TRBV7-6|TRBJ1-1|TRBD1
TGTGCCAGCAGCTTAGCACTCGGGACAGGGCGTACTGAAGCTTTCTTT
CASSLALGTGRTEAFF
>-|TRBV9|TRBJ2-2|-
TGTGCCAGCAGCGTAGCGCCAGGGCTGAACACCGGGGAGCTGTTTTTT
CASSVAPGLNTGELFF
>many|TRBV19|TRBJ2-7|TRBD2
TGTGCCAGTAGTATTAATAGCGGGAGTCGGTACGAGCAGTACTTC
CASSINSGSRYEQYF
>few|TRBV11-1|TRBJ2-2|-
TGTGCCAGCAGCTTACTTTCTGGCGGGGAGCTGTTTTTT
CASSLLSGGELFF
>-|TRBV19|TRBJ2-1|TRBD2
TGTGCCAGTAGCCGCGGCGGTAGCGGGGGGACCTACAATGAGCAGTTCTTC
CASSRGGSGGTYNEQFF
>many|TRBV20-1|TRBJ1-1|TRBD1
TGCAGTGCTAGAGATCCGGGACAGGGGTGGACTGAAGCTTTCTTT
CSARDPGQGWTEAFF
>few|TRBV7-3|TRBJ2-4|TRBD1
TGTGCCAGCAGCCCTTACTTCGAAAAAAGACAGGGACCAAACTCACTAGCCAAAAACATTCAGTACTTC
CASSPYFEKRQGPNSLAKNIQYF
>many|TRBV11-3|TRBJ2-1|-
TGTGCCAGCAGCCGGGGGGCGGAGGGTGAGCAGTTCTTC
CASSRGAEGEQFF
>many|TRBV30|TRBJ2-2|-
TGTGCCTGGAGGGGGGTGGGGGAGCTGTTTTTT
CAWRGVGELFF
>-|TRBV20-1|TRBJ2-1|TRBD2
TGCAGTGCTAGAAGGGGACTAGCTATCTCCTACAATGAGCAGTTCTTC
CSARRGLAISYNEQFF
>many|TRBV19|TRBJ2-7|TRBD1
TGTGCCAGTAGTCCGACAGGGGGCTGGAACGAGCAGTACTTC
CASSPTGGWNEQYF
>-|TRBV6-1|TRBJ2-3|TRBD1
TGTGCCAGCAGCTCCATAACAGGGGTGTCCCGCACAGATACGCAGTATTTT
CASSSITGVSRTDTQYF
>-|TRBV4-2|TRBJ1-3|TRBD1
TGTGCCAGCAGCCTCAGACAGGGGAGTTCTACCGGAAACACCATATATTTT
CASSLRQGSSTGNTIYF
>many|TRBV20-1|TRBJ1-2|-
TGCAGTGCTTACAGGGAAGGCTATGGCTACACCTTC
CSAYREGYGYTF
>many|TRBV20-1|TRBJ1-5|TRBD1
TGCAGTGCTAGAGATTTGGAAAGGGGAGGGGGCGATCAGCCCCAGCATTTT
CSARDLERGGGDQPQHF
>many|TRBV27|TRBJ2-2|TRBD1
TGTGCCATCGGGACAGGGAGCACCGGGGAGCTGTTTTTT
CAIGTGSTGELFF
>many|TRBV18|TRBJ1-2|TRBD1
TGTGCCAGCTCAGGGGACAGGAGGTCATATGGCTACACCTTC
CASSGDRRSYGYTF
>-|TRBV7-3|TRBJ1-6|-
TGTGCCAGCAGCTTATCGGGTGGGGTTTCGGATTCACCCCTCCACTTT
CASSLSGGVSDSPLHF
>few|TRBV25-1|TRBJ2-3|-
TGTGCCAGCAGTGATAGGATCCGGGATACGCAGTATTTT
CASSDRIRDTQYF
>many|TRBV7-6|TRBJ1-1|TRBD1
TGTGCCAGCAGCTTAGTCGGACAGGGGAGCACTGAAGCTTTCTTT
CASSLVGQGSTEAFF